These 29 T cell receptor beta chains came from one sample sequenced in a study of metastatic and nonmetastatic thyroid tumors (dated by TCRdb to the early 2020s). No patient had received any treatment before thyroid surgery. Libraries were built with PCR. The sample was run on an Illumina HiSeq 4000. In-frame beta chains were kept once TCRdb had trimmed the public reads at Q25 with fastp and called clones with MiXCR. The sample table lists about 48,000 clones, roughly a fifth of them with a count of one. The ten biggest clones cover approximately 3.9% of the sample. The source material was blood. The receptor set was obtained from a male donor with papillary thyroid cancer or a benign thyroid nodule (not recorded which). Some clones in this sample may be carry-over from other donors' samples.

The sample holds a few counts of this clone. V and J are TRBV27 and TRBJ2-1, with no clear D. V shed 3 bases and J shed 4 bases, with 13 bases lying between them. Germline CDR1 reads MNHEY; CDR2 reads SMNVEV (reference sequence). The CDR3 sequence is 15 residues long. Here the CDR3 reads CASSFGQCIYNEQFF. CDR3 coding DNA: TGTGCCAGCAGTTTCGGGCAGTGCATTTACAATGAGCAGTTCTTC.

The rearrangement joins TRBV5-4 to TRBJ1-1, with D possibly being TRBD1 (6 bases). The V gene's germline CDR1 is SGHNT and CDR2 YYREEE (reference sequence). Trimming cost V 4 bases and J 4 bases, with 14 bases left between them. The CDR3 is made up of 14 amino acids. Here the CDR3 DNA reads TGTGCCAGCAGCCGCAGGGGTAGGAGCACTGAAGCTTTCTTT. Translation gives CASSRRGRSTEAFF. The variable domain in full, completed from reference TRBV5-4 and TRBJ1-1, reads ETGVTQSPTHLIKTRGQQVTLRCSSQSGHNTVSWYQQALGQGPQFIFQYYREEENGRGNFPPRFSGLQFPNYSSELNVNALELDDSALYLCASSRRGRSTEAFFGQGTRLTVV.

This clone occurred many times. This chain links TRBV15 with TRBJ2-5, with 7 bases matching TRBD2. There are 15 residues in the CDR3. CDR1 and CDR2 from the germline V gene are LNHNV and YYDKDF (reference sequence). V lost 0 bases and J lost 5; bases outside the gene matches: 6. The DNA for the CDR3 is TGTGCCACCAGCAGAGATCGCGGGGGAGGGGAGACCCAGTACTTC. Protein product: CATSRDRGGGETQYF.

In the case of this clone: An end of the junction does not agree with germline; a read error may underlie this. Here the CDR3 reads CVSRGVGTYEQYF. The CDR3 DNA follows: TGTGTCAGCAGGGGCGTCGGGACCTACGAGCAGTACTTC. The V gene is TRBV27, the J gene TRBJ2-7; weak D call: TRBD1 (6 bases). The CDR3 covers 13 residues. Germline values: CDR1 MNHEY, CDR2 SMNVEV (reference sequence).

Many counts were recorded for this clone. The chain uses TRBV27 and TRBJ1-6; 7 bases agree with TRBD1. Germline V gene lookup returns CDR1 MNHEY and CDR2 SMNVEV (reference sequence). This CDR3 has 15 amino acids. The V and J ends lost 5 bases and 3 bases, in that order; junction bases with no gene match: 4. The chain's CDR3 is CASSPRDSYNSPLHF. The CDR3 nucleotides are TGTGCCAGCAGTCCCCGGGACAGCTATAATTCACCCCTCCACTTT.

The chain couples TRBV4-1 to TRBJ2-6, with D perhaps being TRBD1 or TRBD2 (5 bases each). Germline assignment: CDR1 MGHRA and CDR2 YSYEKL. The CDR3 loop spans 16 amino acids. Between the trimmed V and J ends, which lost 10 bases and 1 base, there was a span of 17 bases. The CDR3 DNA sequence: TGCGCCATCTGCCAAGATGGGGGTTCTGGGGCCAACGTCCTGACTTTC. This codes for CAICQDGGSGANVLTF.

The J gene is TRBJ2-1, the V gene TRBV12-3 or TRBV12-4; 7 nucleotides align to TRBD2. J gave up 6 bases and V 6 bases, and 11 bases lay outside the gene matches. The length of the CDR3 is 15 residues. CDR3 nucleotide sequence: TGTGCCAGCAGATCGCTAGCGGAGCAGCGCAATGAGCAGTTCTTC. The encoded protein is CASRSLAEQRNEQFF.

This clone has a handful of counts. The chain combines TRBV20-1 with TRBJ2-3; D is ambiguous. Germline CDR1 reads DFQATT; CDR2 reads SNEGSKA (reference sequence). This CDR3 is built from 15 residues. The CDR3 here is CRTAPKTRFTDTQYF. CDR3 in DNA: TGCAGAACCGCTCCGAAGACTCGATTCACAGATACGCAGTATTTT.

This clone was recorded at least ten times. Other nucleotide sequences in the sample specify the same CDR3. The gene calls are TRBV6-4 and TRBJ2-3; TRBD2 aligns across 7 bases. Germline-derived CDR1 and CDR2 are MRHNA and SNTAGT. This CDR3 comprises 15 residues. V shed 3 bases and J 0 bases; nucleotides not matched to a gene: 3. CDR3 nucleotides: TGTGCCAGCAGTGAAGGTAGCGGGAGCACAGATACGCAGTATTTT. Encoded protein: CASSEGSGSTDTQYF.

The DNA for the CDR3 is TGTGCCAGCAGTCCGGGACACTACTCTGGAAACACCATATATTTT. Residues: CASSPGHYSGNTIYF. The chain carries TRBV6-1 and TRBJ1-3; TRBD1 is a possible D gene (6 bases). The V gene's germline CDR1 is MNHNS and CDR2 SASEGT. The CDR3 spans 15 residues. Trimming removed 5 bases at V and 0 bases at J, with 11 bases between.

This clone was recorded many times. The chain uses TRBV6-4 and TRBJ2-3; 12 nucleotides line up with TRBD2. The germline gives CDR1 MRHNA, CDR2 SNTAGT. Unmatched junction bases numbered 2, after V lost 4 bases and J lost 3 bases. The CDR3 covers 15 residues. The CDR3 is CASSAGTSGTDTQYF. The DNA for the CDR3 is TGTGCCAGCAGTGCCGGGACTAGCGGGACAGATACGCAGTATTTT.

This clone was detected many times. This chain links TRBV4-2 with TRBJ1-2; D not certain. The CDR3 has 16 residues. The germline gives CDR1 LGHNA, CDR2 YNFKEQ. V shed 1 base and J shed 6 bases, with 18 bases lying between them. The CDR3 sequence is CASSQVEAEHSNGYTF. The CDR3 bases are TGTGCCAGCAGCCAAGTTGAGGCGGAACATTCTAATGGCTACACCTTC.

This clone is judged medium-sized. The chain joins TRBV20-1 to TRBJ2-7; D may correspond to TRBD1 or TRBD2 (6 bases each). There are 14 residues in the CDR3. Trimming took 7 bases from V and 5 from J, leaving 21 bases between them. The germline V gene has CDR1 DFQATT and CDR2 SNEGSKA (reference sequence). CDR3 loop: CSVRRKGDFNEQYF. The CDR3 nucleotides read TGCAGTGTCAGGAGGAAGGGGGACTTCAACGAGCAGTACTTC.

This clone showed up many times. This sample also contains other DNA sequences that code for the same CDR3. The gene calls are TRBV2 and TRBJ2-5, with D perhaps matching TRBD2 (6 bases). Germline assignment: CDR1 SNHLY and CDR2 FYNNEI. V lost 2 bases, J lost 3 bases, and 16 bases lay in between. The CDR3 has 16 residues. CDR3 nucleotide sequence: TGTGCCAGCAGTGAAAGTAGCGGTTACGGAAAAGAGACCCAGTACTTC. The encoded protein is CASSESSGYGKETQYF.

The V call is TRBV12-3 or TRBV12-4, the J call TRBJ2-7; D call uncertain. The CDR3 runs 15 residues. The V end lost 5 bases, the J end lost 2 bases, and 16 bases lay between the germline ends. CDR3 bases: TGTGCCAGCAGTCCGACGCGGACCCTTCCCTACGAGCAGTACTTC. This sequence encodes CASSPTRTLPYEQYF.

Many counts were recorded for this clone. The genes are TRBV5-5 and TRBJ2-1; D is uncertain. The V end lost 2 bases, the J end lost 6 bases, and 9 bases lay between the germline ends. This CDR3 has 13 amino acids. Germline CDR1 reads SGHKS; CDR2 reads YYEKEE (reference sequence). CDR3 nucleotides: TGTGCCAGCAGCTTAACGACTCCCAATGAGCAGTTCTTC. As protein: CASSLTTPNEQFF.

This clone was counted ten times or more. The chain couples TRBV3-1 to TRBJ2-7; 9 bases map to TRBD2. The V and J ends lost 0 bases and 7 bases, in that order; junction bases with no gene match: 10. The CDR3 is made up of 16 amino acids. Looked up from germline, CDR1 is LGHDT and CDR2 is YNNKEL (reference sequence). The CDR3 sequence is CASSQDKVAGVREQYF. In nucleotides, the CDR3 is TGTGCCAGCAGCCAAGATAAAGTAGCGGGGGTGAGGGAGCAGTACTTC.

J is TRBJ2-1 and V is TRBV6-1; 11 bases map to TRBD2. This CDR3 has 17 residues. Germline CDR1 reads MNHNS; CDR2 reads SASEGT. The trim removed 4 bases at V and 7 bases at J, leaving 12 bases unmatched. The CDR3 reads CASSGRLAGPPGNEQFF. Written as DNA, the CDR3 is TGTGCCAGCAGTGGCAGACTAGCGGGACCCCCGGGAAATGAGCAGTTCTTC.

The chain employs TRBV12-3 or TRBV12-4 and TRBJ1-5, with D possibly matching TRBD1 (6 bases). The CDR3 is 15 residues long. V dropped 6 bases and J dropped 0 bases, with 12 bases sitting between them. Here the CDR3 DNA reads TGTGCCAGCAGACTAACAGGGAATAGCAATCAGCCCCAGCATTTT. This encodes CASRLTGNSNQPQHF.

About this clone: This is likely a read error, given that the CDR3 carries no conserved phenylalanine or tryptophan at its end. This CDR3 reads CASISGETGTDTQYL. The CDR3, as DNA: TGTGCCAGCATCTCCGGAGAGACGGGCACAGATACGCAGTATCTT. This chain links TRBV5-4 with TRBJ2-3; D gene uncertain. Trimming left V 6 bases short and J 1 base short, with 15 bases between. The V gene's germline CDR1 is SGHNT and CDR2 YYREEE (reference sequence). The CDR3 is made up of 15 amino acids.

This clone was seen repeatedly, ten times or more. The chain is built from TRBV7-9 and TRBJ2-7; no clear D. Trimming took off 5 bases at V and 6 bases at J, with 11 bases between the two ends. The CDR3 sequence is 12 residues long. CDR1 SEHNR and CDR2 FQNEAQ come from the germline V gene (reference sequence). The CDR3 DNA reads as TGTGCCAGCAGCCCCCTGAGCTTCGAGCAGTACTTC. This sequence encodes CASSPLSFEQYF.

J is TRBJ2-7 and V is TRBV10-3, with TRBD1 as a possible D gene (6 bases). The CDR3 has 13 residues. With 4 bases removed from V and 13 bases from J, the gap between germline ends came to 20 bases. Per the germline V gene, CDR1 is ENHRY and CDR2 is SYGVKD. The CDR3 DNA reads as TGTGCCATCAGTGGGGACACATCCTACGAGCGTTACTTC. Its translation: CAISGDTSYERYF.

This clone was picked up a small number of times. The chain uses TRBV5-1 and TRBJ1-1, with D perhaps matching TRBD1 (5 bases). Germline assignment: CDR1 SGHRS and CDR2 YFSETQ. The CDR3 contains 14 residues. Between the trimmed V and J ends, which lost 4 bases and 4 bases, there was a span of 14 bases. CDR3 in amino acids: CASSEGPGSTEAFF. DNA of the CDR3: TGCGCCAGCAGCGAGGGGCCCGGGAGCACTGAAGCTTTCTTT.

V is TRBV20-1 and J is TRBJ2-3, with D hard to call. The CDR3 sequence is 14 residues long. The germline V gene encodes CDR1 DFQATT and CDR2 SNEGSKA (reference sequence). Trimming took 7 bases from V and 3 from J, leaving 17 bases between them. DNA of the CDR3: TGCAGTGATCGAGGTTCAGCAGTAACAGATACGCAGTATTTT. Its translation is CSDRGSAVTDTQYF.

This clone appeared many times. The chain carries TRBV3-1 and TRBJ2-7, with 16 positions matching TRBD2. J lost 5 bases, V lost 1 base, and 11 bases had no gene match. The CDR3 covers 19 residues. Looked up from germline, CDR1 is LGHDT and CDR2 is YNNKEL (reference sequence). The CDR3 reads CASSQAPPGLAGGADEQYF. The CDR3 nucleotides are TGTGCCAGCAGCCAAGCCCCCCCGGGACTAGCGGGAGGGGCGGACGAGCAGTACTTC.

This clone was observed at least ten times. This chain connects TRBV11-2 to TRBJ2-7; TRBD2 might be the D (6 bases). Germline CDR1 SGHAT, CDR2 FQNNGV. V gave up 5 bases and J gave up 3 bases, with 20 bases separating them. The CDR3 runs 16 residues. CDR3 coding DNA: TGTGCCAGCAGCCCCCAGGTAAGAGCGGACTACTACGAGCAGTACTTC. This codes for CASSPQVRADYYEQYF.

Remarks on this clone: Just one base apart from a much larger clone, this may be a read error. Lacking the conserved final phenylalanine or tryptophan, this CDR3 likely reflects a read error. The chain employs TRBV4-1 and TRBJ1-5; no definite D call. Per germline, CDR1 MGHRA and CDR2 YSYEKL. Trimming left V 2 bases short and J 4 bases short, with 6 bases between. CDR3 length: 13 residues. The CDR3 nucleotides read TGCGCCAGCAGCCAACCCTATAATCAGCCCCAGCATCTT. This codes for CASSQPYNQPQHL.

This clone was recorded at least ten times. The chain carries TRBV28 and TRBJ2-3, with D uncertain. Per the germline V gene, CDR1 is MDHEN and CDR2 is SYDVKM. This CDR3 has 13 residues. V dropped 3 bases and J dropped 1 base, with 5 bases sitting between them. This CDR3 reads CASSFPRTDTQYF. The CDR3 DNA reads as TGTGCCAGCAGTTTCCCACGCACAGATACGCAGTATTTT.

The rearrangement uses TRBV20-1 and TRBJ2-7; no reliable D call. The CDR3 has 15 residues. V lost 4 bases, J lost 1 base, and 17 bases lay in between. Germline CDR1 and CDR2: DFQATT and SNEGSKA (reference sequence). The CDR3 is CSAKSAIQSSYEQYF. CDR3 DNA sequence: TGCAGTGCTAAGAGCGCGATCCAGAGTTCCTACGAGCAGTACTTC.